The clone carrying this T cell receptor beta chain was detected once. The antigen is unknown. Relative to the germline gene, one junction end is altered; a read error may explain this. From germline, CDR1 is SGHRS and CDR2 YFSETQ. CDR3 length: 15 amino acids. The data were taken from a study of shared clonotypes between healthy human individuals. Notes on the study in general: In the sorted subsets, rarefaction showed sequencing was incomplete despite large depth.

The assay was immunoSEQ multiplex PCR, and TCRdb's table has in-frame clones only and misses some. The sample records roughly 2.6 million clones, around 90% being singletons. The clonotype was recovered from a man aged 18 to 30 in good health. Sequencing used naive CD4+ T cells sorted from blood. The subset here: CD45RA+ positively selected. This chain uses TRBV5-1 with TRBJ2-1; either TRBD1 or TRBD2 may fit D (5 bases each). The CDR3 coding sequence is TGCGCCAGCAGCTGGGACGGTATCTCCAACAATGAGCAGTTCTTC. Translation gives CASSWDGISNNEQFF.